The 5 T cell receptor beta chains given below trace back to one sample, sequenced in a study of shared clonotypes between healthy human individuals. Profiling relied on immunoSEQ multiplex PCR, and the TCRdb table lists in-frame clones only, not all of them. The table records approximately 940,000 clones, approximately 76% of them present only once. Material: memory CD4+ T cells sorted from blood. Regarding subset: CD45RA-negative fraction. The receptors shown here come from a young man in good health.

In this sample, this clone turned up a few times. The chain couples TRBV11-2 to TRBJ2-4; 7 bases are a match to TRBD2. CDR1 and CDR2 (germline): SGHAT, FQNNGV. V lost 5 bases, J lost 0 bases, and 13 bases stayed unmatched. This CDR3 has 18 residues. The CDR3 region is CASSPRAGLDLAKNIQYF. DNA for the CDR3: TGTGCCAGCAGCCCCAGAGCGGGACTTGACCTAGCCAAAAACATTCAGTACTTC.

J is TRBJ1-2 and V is TRBV7-9; possibly TRBD1 for D (5 bases). CDR3 size: 14 residues. The germline CDR1 and CDR2 sequences are SEHNR and FQNEAQ (reference sequence). Trimming cost V 1 base and J 4 bases, with 10 bases left between them. CDR3 nucleotide sequence: TGTGCCAGCAGCTTAGACGGGACCGCCTATGGCTACACCTTC. Translation gives CASSLDGTAYGYTF.

The CDR3 nucleotides read TGTGCCAGCAGTGACTTACCACAGGGAAGCAGGCGTCCGTCACCCTACGAGCAGTACTTC. It translates to CASSDLPQGSRRPSPYEQYF. The chain carries TRBV6-4 and TRBJ2-7; possible D gene TRBD1, 6 bases. Looked up from germline, CDR1 is MRHNA and CDR2 is SNTAGT. V dropped 1 base and J dropped 2 bases, with 27 bases sitting between them. CDR3 size: 20 residues.

The chain has TRBV11-2 and TRBJ2-7; D may match TRBD1 or TRBD2 (5 bases each). This CDR3 has 14 residues. Germline CDR1 and CDR2: SGHAT and FQNNGV. Trimming removed 6 bases from V and 5 bases from J, with 17 bases in between. CDR3 loop: CASSRSPGPDEQYF. In nucleotides, the CDR3 is TGTGCCAGCAGTCGATCGCCGGGACCAGACGAGCAGTACTTC.

The chain combines TRBV5-1 with TRBJ1-1; D gene unclear. Trimming stripped 0 bases from V and 0 bases from J, with 6 bases between. Looked up from germline, CDR1 is SGHRS and CDR2 is YFSETQ. The CDR3 has 14 amino acids. The CDR3 nucleotides read TGCGCCAGCAGCTTGGTGGGCCTGAACACTGAAGCTTTCTTT. Protein product: CASSLVGLNTEAFF. Using reference TRBV5-1 and TRBJ1-1 for the parts outside the CDR3, the full variable domain is KAGVTQTPRYLIKTRGQQVTLSCSPISGHRSVSWYQQTPGQGLQFLFEYFSETQRNKGNFPGRFSGRQFSNSRSEMNVSTLELGDSALYLCASSLVGLNTEAFFGQGTRLTVV.